These T cell receptor beta chains were read from a single sample in a study of CDR3 diversity in severe acne. Via MiXCR, TCRdb re-called the PCR reads, giving one row per CDR3 protein. Seen here are 100,000 or so distinct CDR3 sequences, about half observed once, and the top ten hold around 12%. The sample comprised blood. The source of these receptors is a male donor with acne. Each CDR3 is given with its conserved first and last residue. D genes are given only for firm matches. Clone size is shown for a subset of rows, as once, few, many or a class of expanded clone.

length: 13
J: TRBJ2-7
size: NA
D: NA
V: TRBV19
CDR3: CASSGTDFYEQYF
DNA: TGTGCCAGCAGCGGGACAGACTTCTACGAGCAGTACTTC

length: 16
J: TRBJ2-1
size: NA
D: TRBD2
V: TRBV7-2
CDR3: CASSSGLAGAYNEQFF
DNA: TGTGCCAGCAGCTCCGGACTAGCGGGGGCCTACAATGAGCAGTTCTTC

length: 12
J: TRBJ2-7
size: many
D: NA
V: TRBV15
CDR3: CATSRDNGQQYF
DNA: TGTGCCACCAGCAGAGATAACGGGCAGCAGTACTTC

length: 17
J: TRBJ1-1
size: NA
D: TRBD1
V: TRBV19
CDR3: CASSLPPIGGRNTEAFF
DNA: TGTGCCAGTAGTCTACCTCCCATAGGGGGCAGGAACACTGAAGCTTTCTTT

length: 12
J: TRBJ2-7
size: few
D: NA
V: TRBV12-3/TRBV12-4
CDR3: CASSLAAPEQYF
DNA: TGTGCCAGCAGTTTGGCAGCCCCCGAGCAGTACTTC

length: 18
J: TRBJ1-4
size: many
D: NA
V: TRBV6-6
CDR3: CASSYGTIVVATNEKLFF
DNA: TGTGCCAGCAGTTACGGGACGATCGTAGTTGCAACTAATGAAAAACTGTTTTTT

length: 14
J: TRBJ2-3
size: many
D: NA
V: TRBV6-4
CDR3: CASSDGSGTDTQYF
DNA: TGTGCCAGCAGTGACGGCTCCGGGACAGATACGCAGTATTTT

length: 12
J: TRBJ1-1
size: NA
D: NA
V: TRBV27
CDR3: CASRGPWAEAFF
DNA: TGTGCCAGCCGGGGCCCCTGGGCTGAAGCTTTCTTT

length: 14
J: TRBJ1-1
size: NA
D: TRBD1
V: TRBV7-9
CDR3: CASSFDRAGDEAFF
DNA: TGTGCCAGCAGCTTCGACAGGGCCGGAGATGAAGCTTTCTTT

length: 14
J: TRBJ2-1
size: NA
D: TRBD1
V: TRBV6-2/TRBV6-3
CDR3: CASSYGTGYNEQFF
DNA: TGTGCCAGCAGTTACGGGACAGGCTACAATGAGCAGTTCTTC

length: 17
J: TRBJ1-6
size: many
D: NA
V: TRBV10-3
CDR3: CAISESVPSSYNSPLHF
DNA: TGTGCCATCAGTGAGTCGGTGCCTAGCTCCTATAATTCACCCCTCCACTTT